What follows are 16 T cell receptor beta chains derived from one specimen sequenced in a study of CD8 T cells in Susac syndrome. Reverse transcription of roughly 0.45 to 1 ug RNA used random hexamers. MiXCR, run by TCRdb on the immunoSEQ multiplex PCR reads, gives a single entry per CDR3 protein. The data hold around 230,000 distinct CDR3 sequences, with 95% observed a single time. Sequences were obtained from CD4+ T cells from PBMCs. Receptor source: a human donor with multiple sclerosis.

The CDR3 protein is CASSQSGTSGGSSYEQYF. The CDR3 DNA is TGTGCCAGCAGCCAATCCGGGACTAGCGGGGGGAGCTCCTACGAGCAGTACTTC. The chain employs TRBV3-1 and TRBJ2-7; 15 bases match TRBD2. Germline CDR1 is LGHDT and CDR2 is YNNKEL (reference sequence). With V trimmed by 2 bases and J by 0 bases, 5 bases remained unmatched. The length of the CDR3 is 18 residues.

The V gene is TRBV30, the J gene TRBJ1-1, with 9 positions matching TRBD1. Germline loops: CDR1 GTSNPN, CDR2 SVGIG (reference sequence). V gave up 3 bases and J gave up 10 bases; unmatched junction bases: 6. The CDR3 is 12 amino acids. The CDR3 nucleotides are TGTGCCTGGAGCCCGGGACAGGGTTCAGCTTTCTTT. Translating it yields CAWSPGQGSAFF. Full variable domain (remainder filled in from reference TRBV30 and TRBJ1-1): SQTIHQWPATLVQPVGSPLSLECTVEGTSNPNLYWYRQAAGRGLQLLFYSVGIGQISSEVPQNLSASRPQDRQFILSSKKLLLSDSGFYLCAWSPGQGSAFFGQGTRLTVV.

The chain combines TRBV21-1 with TRBJ2-2; the table's D call of TRBD1 was not tested on the DNA. TRBV21-1 is deemed a pseudogene. The CDR3 is made up of 14 amino acids. The CDR3 reads CQLQKGLNTGELFF. CDR3 nucleotide sequence: TGTCAGCTTCAGAAGGGGCTGAACACCGGGGAGCTGTTTTTT.

The chain joins TRBV12-3 or TRBV12-4 to TRBJ2-7; no reliable D call. CDR3 size: 16 residues. Trimming took off 6 bases at V and 6 bases at J, with 24 bases between the two ends. The CDR3: CASSLHVGSVASEQYF. For the CDR3, the DNA is TGTGCCAGCAGCCTACACGTGGGCAGCGTGGCATCCGAGCAGTACTTC.

V and J are TRBV20-1 and TRBJ2-7; 9 bases line up with TRBD2. V shed 8 bases, J shed 4 bases, and the junction held 9 bases outside the gene matches. This CDR3 is built from 13 residues. Per the germline V gene, CDR1 is DFQATT and CDR2 is SNEGSKA (reference sequence). CDR3 sequence: CSTLGTSLYEQYF. In nucleotides, the CDR3 is TGCAGTACTCTCGGGACTAGCTTGTACGAGCAGTACTTC.

The genes are TRBV20-1 and TRBJ2-2; 13 positions match TRBD2. The V gene end was trimmed by 3 bases and the J gene end by 0 bases; junction bases not matched to a gene: 7. Per germline, CDR1 DFQATT and CDR2 SNEGSKA (reference sequence). CDR3 length equals 18 residues. For the CDR3, the DNA is TGCAGTGCTAGCCTGGGGACTAGCGGGACCACGAACACCGGGGAGCTGTTTTTT. Translating it yields CSASLGTSGTTNTGELFF.

The CDR3 sequence is CAWRGQGGPTDTQYF. In DNA, the CDR3 is TGTGCCTGGAGGGGACAAGGGGGACCCACAGATACGCAGTATTTT. This chain uses TRBV30 with TRBJ2-3, with D possibly matching TRBD1 (6 bases). V lost 3 bases and J lost 2, with 15 bases in between. Germline values: CDR1 GTSNPN, CDR2 SVGIG (reference sequence). This CDR3 region has 15 residues.

The rearrangement uses TRBV20-1 and TRBJ2-1, with TRBD2 identical over 13 bases. The CDR3 is 15 amino acids. With V trimmed by 6 bases and J by 15 bases, 17 bases remained unmatched. Germline values: CDR1 DFQATT, CDR2 SNEGSKA (reference sequence). The CDR3 DNA reads TGCAGTGCCGAAACCGGGACTAGCGGGATTGAAGGGGGGTTCTTC. Amino acids: CSAETGTSGIEGGFF.

The V and J genes are TRBV12-3 or TRBV12-4 and TRBJ1-3; D is uncertain. Trimming removed 2 bases at V and 3 bases at J, with 8 bases between. The CDR3 loop spans 14 amino acids. The CDR3 sequence is CASSLWRNGNTIYF. The CDR3 DNA sequence: TGTGCCAGCAGTTTATGGCGGAATGGAAACACCATATATTTT.

The chain couples TRBV20-1 to TRBJ1-1; D remains ambiguous. The CDR3 has 10 residues. Trimming removed 3 bases at V and 4 bases at J, with 3 bases between. In germline, CDR1 is DFQATT, CDR2 SNEGSKA (reference sequence). For the CDR3, the DNA is TGCAGTGCTAGCGGCACTGAAGCTTTCTTT. As protein: CSASGTEAFF.

The gene calls are TRBV20-1 and TRBJ2-5; D is possibly TRBD2 (5 bases). Germline CDR1 reads DFQATT; CDR2 reads SNEGSKA (reference sequence). V lost 0 bases and J lost 7, with 18 bases in between. The CDR3 sequence is 15 residues long. Here the CDR3 reads CSARERGLALGTQYF. The CDR3 DNA sequence: TGCAGTGCTAGAGAACGTGGGCTAGCTCTCGGGACCCAGTACTTC.

J is TRBJ2-4 and V is TRBV30; 8 bases align to TRBD2. The V segment lost 4 bases and the J segment 10 bases; nucleotides outside the gene matches: 9. The CDR3 length is 13 residues. CDR1 is GTSNPN, CDR2 SVGIG, per germline (reference sequence). CDR3 nucleotides: TGTGCCTGGATTGGTAGCGGGAAGGAGATTCAGTACTTC. Translating it yields CAWIGSGKEIQYF.

This sequence joins TRBV20-1 and TRBJ1-2; 7 bases fit TRBD1. From germline, CDR1 is DFQATT and CDR2 SNEGSKA (reference sequence). This CDR3 is 14 amino acids long. The V and J ends lost 3 bases and 4 bases, in that order; junction bases with no gene match: 8. The CDR3 DNA follows: TGCAGTGCTAGCCACAGGGGCCCGGGCTATGGCTACACCTTC. Its protein is CSASHRGPGYGYTF.

This sequence joins TRBV29-1 and TRBJ2-1; a weak D match, TRBD2 (5 bases). V was cut by 3 bases and J by 0 bases, with 15 bases left in between. The germline gives CDR1 SQVTM, CDR2 ANQGSEA. This CDR3 has 16 residues. The CDR3 protein is CSVERESLSSYNEQFF. The CDR3 nucleotides are TGCAGCGTTGAGAGGGAATCACTTAGCTCCTACAATGAGCAGTTCTTC.

The V and J genes are TRBV20-1 and TRBJ1-2, with no clear D. Germline values: CDR1 DFQATT, CDR2 SNEGSKA (reference sequence). This CDR3 is 11 amino acids long. V dropped 1 base and J dropped 7 bases, with 7 bases sitting between them. CDR3 loop: CSARVMIGYTF. The DNA for the CDR3 is TGCAGTGCTAGAGTAATGATTGGCTACACCTTC.

This clonotype was detected only once. The chain combines TRBV7-2 with TRBJ2-5; TRBD2 might be the D (5 bases). The CDR3 has 13 amino acids. Germline loops: CDR1 SGHTA, CDR2 FQGNSA. Trimming stripped 7 bases from V and 2 bases from J, with 11 bases between. CDR3 nucleotide sequence: TGTGCCAGCATGGTTGGGAGACAAGAGACCCAGTACTTC. The encoded protein is CASMVGRQETQYF. The complete variable domain, with remaining parts taken from reference TRBV7-2 and TRBJ2-5, reads GAGVSQSPSNKVTEKGKDVELRCDPISGHTALYWYRQSLGQGLEFLIYFQGNSAPDKSGLPSDRFSAERTGGSVSTLTIQRTQQEDSAVYLCASMVGRQETQYFGPGTRLLVL.